Following are 2 T cell receptor beta chains from one sample sequenced in a study of shared clonotypes between healthy human individuals (dated by TCRdb to between 2020 and 2021). Libraries were prepared through the immunoSEQ multiplex PCR assay. This immuneACCESS table, as held by TCRdb, lists in-frame sequences with V and J called but not all clones. Of the missing ones, under half trace to an unresolved V gene in checked studies; the others have no known cause. The sample records over a million clones, approximately 80% of which are singletons. The ten largest clones represent roughly 0.55% of the sample. Sequenced: memory CD4+ T cells from PBMCs. Explained via the paper, the cell subset or site label denotes: CD45RA-negative fraction. Receptors originate from a man aged 18 to 35 in good health. Some clones in this sample may be carry-over from other donors' samples.

The chain recombines TRBV5-4 with TRBJ1-2; unclear D gene. V gave up 4 bases and J gave up 6 bases, with 16 bases separating them. The CDR3 is 14 residues long. CDR1 and CDR2 (germline): SGHNT, YYREEE (reference sequence). CDR3 residues: CASSPFGVFDGYTF. In nucleotides, the CDR3 is TGTGCCAGCAGCCCTTTCGGGGTGTTTGATGGCTACACCTTC.

The chain joins TRBV5-1 to TRBJ2-6, with 9 bases matching TRBD1. V lost 1 base to trimming and J lost 0 bases; unmatched junction nucleotides: 5. The CDR3 is made up of 18 amino acids. In germline, CDR1 is SGHRS, CDR2 YFSETQ. The CDR3 is CASSLKGQGSSGANVLTF. As DNA, the CDR3 is TGCGCCAGCAGCTTGAAGGGACAGGGTAGCTCTGGGGCCAACGTCCTGACTTTC.